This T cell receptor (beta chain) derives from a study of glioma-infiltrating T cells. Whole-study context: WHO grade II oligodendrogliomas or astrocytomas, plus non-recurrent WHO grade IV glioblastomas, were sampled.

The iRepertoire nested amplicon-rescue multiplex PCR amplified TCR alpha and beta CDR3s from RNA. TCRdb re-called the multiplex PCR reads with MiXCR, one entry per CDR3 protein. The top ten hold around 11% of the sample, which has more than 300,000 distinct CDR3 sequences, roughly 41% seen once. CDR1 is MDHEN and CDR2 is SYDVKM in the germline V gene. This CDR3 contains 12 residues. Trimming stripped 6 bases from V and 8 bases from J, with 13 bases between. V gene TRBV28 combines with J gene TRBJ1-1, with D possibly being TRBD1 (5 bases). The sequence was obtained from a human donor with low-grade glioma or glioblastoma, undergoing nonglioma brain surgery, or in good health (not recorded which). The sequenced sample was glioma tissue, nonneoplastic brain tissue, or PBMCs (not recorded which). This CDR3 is CASSPGTAEAFF. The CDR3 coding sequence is TGTGCCAGCAGCCCTGGGACGGCCGAAGCTTTCTTT. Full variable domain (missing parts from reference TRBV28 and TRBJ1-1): DVKVTQSSRYLVKRTGEKVFLECVQDMDHENMFWYRQDPGLGLRLIYFSYDVKMKEKGDIPEGYSVSREKKERFSLILESASTNQTSMYLCASSPGTAEAFFGQGTRLTVV.